The clone carrying this T cell receptor (beta chain) is deemed medium-sized by its frequency. Its antigen is undetermined. The data are from a study of CXCR3-negative and CXCR3-positive naive CD8 T cells. Overall study findings and caveats: Much lower diversity was found in memory CD8+ cells, while both naive subsets had comparably high diversity. Greater hydrophobicity was found in TRB CDR3s of CXCR3-positive naive cells than of CXCR3-negative naive cells.

Per germline, CDR1 DFQATT and CDR2 SNEGSKA (reference sequence). The CDR3 covers 15 residues. The TRB cDNA libraries were prepared by 5' RACE with UMI labels. From the 5' RACE reads, TCRdb lists one entry per CDR3 protein and no DNA. The sample spans 7,000 or so distinct CDR3 sequences; the ten largest clones claim under 2%. The CD45RO-CCR7+CD27+CD95- phenotype denoted naive CD8+ T cells. Sequencing used naive CXCR3+ CD8+ T cells from blood. Described subset: CD45RO-CCR7+CD27+CD95- naive CD8+ T cells expressing CXCR3 (TNR3+). This clonotype was sampled from a human donor in good health. Some clones in this sample may be carry-over from other donors' samples. The chain employs TRBV20-1 and TRBJ2-4. CDR3 sequence reads: CSARERTATKNIQYF.